The 24 T cell receptor beta chains below come from one sample, sequenced in a study of blood T cell repertoires in COVID-19. This table comes from immunoSEQ multiplex PCR, and its TCRdb copy is limited to in-frame clones, with some not included. The sample has approximately 120,000 clones; roughly 79% are singletons. Sequenced input: peripheral blood. The receptors derive from a human donor in a cohort sampled during active COVID-19.

V and J are TRBV3-1 (or the pseudogene TRBV3-2) and TRBJ1-1, with D perhaps TRBD1 (5 bases). CDR3 size: 14 residues. The V end lost 4 bases, the J end lost 1 base, and 10 bases lay between the germline ends. CDR1 is LGHDT and CDR2 is YNNKEL in the germline V gene (reference sequence). CDR3 sequence: CASSLEDRNTEAFF. The CDR3 DNA sequence: TGTGCCAGCAGCCTGGAAGACAGGAACACTGAAGCTTTCTTT.

CDR3 loop: CASRNGDNNSPLHF. In DNA form, the CDR3 reads TGTGCCAGCAGAAACGGGGACAATAATTCACCCCTCCACTTT. The J gene is TRBJ1-6, the V gene TRBV5-4; TRBD1 might be the D (6 bases). CDR1 SGHNT and CDR2 YYREEE come from the germline V gene (reference sequence). Deletions cut 5 bases from V and 5 bases from J, with 11 bases between. The CDR3 length is 14 residues.

This chain links TRBV6-1 with TRBJ2-5; a weak D match, TRBD1 (5 bases). The CDR3 covers 16 residues. The ends were cut back, 3 bases at V and 4 bases at J, with 18 bases in the middle. CDR1 is MNHNS, CDR2 SASEGT, per germline. CDR3 region: CASSEQSAGLGETQYF. The CDR3 bases are TGTGCCAGCAGTGAGCAGTCCGCAGGGCTCGGAGAGACCCAGTACTTC.

This clone has just a few counts. The chain employs TRBV30 and TRBJ1-4; TRBD1 matches 8 bases. Germline V CDR1 and CDR2: GTSNPN, SVGIG (reference sequence). Unmatched junction bases numbered 16, after V lost 3 bases and J lost 7 bases. This CDR3 region has 17 residues. CDR3 coding DNA: TGTGCCTGGAGCTTGGGGACAGGATCCATGGTTGGTGAAAAACTGTTTTTT. Amino acids: CAWSLGTGSMVGEKLFF. Full variable domain (rest looked up from reference TRBV30 and TRBJ1-4): SQTIHQWPATLVQPVGSPLSLECTVEGTSNPNLYWYRQAAGRGLQLLFYSVGIGQISSEVPQNLSASRPQDRQFILSSKKLLLSDSGFYLCAWSLGTGSMVGEKLFFGSGTQLSVL.

CDR3 DNA sequence: TGTGCCTGGAAGGTGGGACAGGGTCAGTCACCCCTCCACTTT. Translated, it gives CAWKVGQGQSPLHF. V is TRBV30 and J is TRBJ1-6, with 9 bases identical to TRBD1. CDR1 and CDR2 (germline): GTSNPN, SVGIG (reference sequence). CDR3 length: 14 residues. V gave up 4 bases and J gave up 10 bases; unmatched junction bases: 8.

This clone was observed a handful of times. V usage is TRBV4-1 and J usage is TRBJ2-3; 11 bases agree with TRBD2. Germline CDR1 is MGHRA and CDR2 is YSYEKL. The CDR3 is made up of 15 amino acids. V dropped 9 bases and J dropped 4; count of bases not matched to a gene: 9. The CDR3 nucleotides are TGCGCCAGTCAAAGGGCTAGCGGGGGGCCAGATACGCAGTATTTT. Amino acid sequence: CASQRASGGPDTQYF.

This clone was detected only once. This chain uses TRBV7-8 with TRBJ2-7, with no clear D. From germline, CDR1 is SGHVS and CDR2 FQNEAQ. This CDR3 is 13 amino acids long. The V and J ends lost 3 bases and 0 bases respectively, with 6 bases between them. The CDR3 DNA is TGTGCCAGCAGCTTCGGCGGCTCCTACGAGCAGTACTTC. As protein: CASSFGGSYEQYF.

This chain joins TRBV10-3 and TRBJ2-7; 8 nucleotides align to TRBD2. V lost 7 bases, J lost 2 bases, and 10 bases stayed unmatched. CDR1 ENHRY and CDR2 SYGVKD come from the germline V gene. This CDR3 is built from 15 residues. This CDR3 reads CAITRGSGGPYEQYF. CDR3 DNA: TGTGCCATCACCCGGGGGAGCGGGGGCCCCTACGAGCAGTACTTC.

This sequence joins TRBV5-1 and TRBJ1-5; 7 bases are shared with TRBD1. Per the germline V gene, CDR1 is SGHRS and CDR2 is YFSETQ. J lost 1 base, V lost 4 bases, and 5 bases had no gene match. The CDR3 consists of 15 residues. The CDR3 protein is CASSDGTASNQPQHF. CDR3 nucleotides: TGCGCCAGCAGCGACGGGACAGCCAGCAATCAGCCCCAGCATTTT.

In this sample, this clone is medium-sized. The rearrangement joins TRBV28 to TRBJ1-2, with D perhaps matching TRBD1 (6 bases). V shed 3 bases and J shed 5 bases, with 10 bases lying between them. CDR1 and CDR2 (germline): MDHEN, SYDVKM. The CDR3 runs to 13 residues. CDR3 coding DNA: TGTGCCAGCAGTTTGGGCAGGGGATATGGCTACACCTTC. This encodes CASSLGRGYGYTF.

The chain employs TRBV20-1 and TRBJ2-5; D might be TRBD1 (6 bases). The ends were cut back, 3 bases at V and 1 base at J, with 24 bases in the middle. The germline V gene has CDR1 DFQATT and CDR2 SNEGSKA (reference sequence). This CDR3 is 18 amino acids long. The CDR3 bases are TGCAGTGCTAGTGGGGACATTCGTACCATAGGGTTCCAAGAGACCCAGTACTTC. Its protein product is CSASGDIRTIGFQETQYF.

The chain joins TRBV19 to TRBJ1-6, with 9 bases matching TRBD1. CDR3 length: 16 amino acids. The germline CDR1 and CDR2 sequences are LNHDA and SQIVND (reference sequence). The junction had 10 bases not matched to a gene; V was cut back by 4 bases and J by 9 bases. The CDR3 loop reads CASSNSGQGDGSPLHF. In DNA, the CDR3 is TGTGCCAGTAGTAATTCGGGACAGGGTGACGGTTCACCCCTCCACTTT.

The J gene is TRBJ2-7, the V gene TRBV27; D is possibly TRBD1 (6 bases). The CDR3 totals 14 residues. In germline, CDR1 is MNHEY, CDR2 SMNVEV (reference sequence). V was pared by 3 bases and J by 1 base, with 10 bases between. This CDR3 is CASSLSQGSYEQYF. CDR3 DNA sequence: TGTGCCAGCAGTTTGTCCCAGGGGTCCTACGAGCAGTACTTC.

This chain uses TRBV5-1 with TRBJ2-7, with 11 bases fitting TRBD2. The CDR3 is 19 amino acids. The ends lost 4 bases at V and 1 base at J; junction bases unmatched: 16. Germline V gives CDR1 SGHRS, CDR2 YFSETQ. CDR3 protein: CASSNGHGTSGTGSYEQYF. The CDR3 DNA is TGCGCCAGCAGCAACGGGCATGGGACTAGCGGAACCGGGTCCTACGAGCAGTACTTC.

The V call is TRBV6-6, the J call TRBJ2-7, with D maybe TRBD1 (6 bases). Germline CDR1 MNHNY, CDR2 SVGAGI (reference sequence). This CDR3 contains 14 residues. Trimming left V 0 bases short and J 6 bases short, with 12 bases between. The CDR3 DNA sequence: TGTGCCAGCAGTTACTCGGGGGCCGGCGGCGAGCAGTACTTC. It yields the protein CASSYSGAGGEQYF.

The chain links TRBV7-9 to TRBJ1-5, with a weak D call TRBD1 (5 bases). The CDR3 runs to 16 residues. The V gene lost 7 bases and the J gene lost 1 base, with 17 bases spanning the gap. Germline lookup yields CDR1 SEHNR and CDR2 FQNEAQ (reference sequence). The CDR3 sequence is CASTIWGVGSNQPQHF. The DNA of the CDR3 is TGTGCCAGCACAATCTGGGGGGTAGGGAGCAATCAGCCCCAGCATTTT.

This chain links TRBV4-1 with TRBJ1-2; 11 nucleotides match TRBD1. The length of the CDR3 is 17 residues. V shed 4 bases and J 5 bases; nucleotides not matched to a gene: 12. From germline, CDR1 is MGHRA and CDR2 YSYEKL. CDR3 amino acids: CASSPTGTGGGTYGYTF. In DNA, the CDR3 is TGCGCCAGCAGCCCGACCGGGACAGGGGGAGGTACTTATGGCTACACCTTC.

The chain has TRBV6-5 and TRBJ1-3; TRBD1 agrees at 10 bases. V was clipped by 2 bases and J by 2 bases; unmatched bases: 0. Germline-derived CDR1 and CDR2 are MNHEY and SVGAGI. This CDR3 region has 15 residues. CDR3 amino acids: CASSYGQGAGNTIYF. In DNA, the CDR3 is TGTGCCAGCAGTTACGGACAGGGGGCTGGAAACACCATATATTTT.

J is TRBJ2-7 and V is TRBV5-8; no definite D call. CDR3 length: 14 amino acids. The V end was cut by 4 bases, the J end by 0 bases, with 11 bases between. Germline V lookup: CDR1 SGHTS, CDR2 YDEGEE. CDR3 residues: CASSLLTGSYEQYF. CDR3 in DNA: TGTGCCAGCAGCCTATTGACGGGCTCCTACGAGCAGTACTTC.

The V gene is TRBV27, the J gene TRBJ1-5; unclear D gene. Germline lookup yields CDR1 MNHEY and CDR2 SMNVEV (reference sequence). This CDR3 comprises 13 residues. The V end was cut by 0 bases, the J end by 6 bases, with 6 bases between. The CDR3 here is CASSLSSAQPQHF. CDR3 coding DNA: TGTGCCAGCAGTTTATCGAGTGCTCAGCCCCAGCATTTT.

The gene calls are TRBV6-5 and TRBJ1-6, with a tentative D call TRBD1 (5 bases). The CDR3 has 15 amino acids. V lost 8 bases and J lost 5, with 16 bases in between. Germline assignment: CDR1 MNHEY and CDR2 SVGAGI. The CDR3 here is CASQSGGGDNSPLHF. The CDR3 nucleotides are TGTGCCAGCCAAAGTGGGGGAGGGGATAATTCACCCCTCCACTTT.

In its sample, this clone was seen once. The chain joins TRBV9 to TRBJ1-3, with a possible D match to TRBD1 (5 bases). Trimming stripped 2 bases from V and 0 bases from J, with 9 bases between. The CDR3 is made up of 15 amino acids. Germline assignment: CDR1 SGDLS and CDR2 YYNGEE. CDR3 amino acids: CASSVQGGSGNTIYF. The CDR3 DNA is TGTGCCAGCAGCGTCCAGGGCGGCTCTGGAAACACCATATATTTT.

In this sample, this clone turned up a few times. This chain links TRBV6-6 with TRBJ1-1, with 7 positions matching TRBD1. The CDR3 is 14 residues long. The trim removed 5 bases at V and 1 base at J, leaving 4 bases unmatched. Germline V gene data show CDR1 as MNHNY and CDR2 as SVGAGI (reference sequence). CDR3 nucleotide sequence: TGTGCCAGCAGTCGGGGACAGCGGAACACTGAAGCTTTCTTT. Protein sequence: CASSRGQRNTEAFF.

This clone was detected once. The genes are TRBV5-5 and TRBJ1-2; 10 bases line up with TRBD1. This CDR3 is built from 17 residues. V dropped 4 bases and J dropped 0; count of bases not matched to a gene: 9. Per germline, CDR1 SGHKS and CDR2 YYEKEE (reference sequence). The CDR3 loop is CASSRTGQGNTNYGYTF. CDR3 sequence (DNA): TGTGCCAGCAGCCGTACGGGACAGGGGAATACTAACTATGGCTACACCTTC.